What follows are 27 T cell receptor beta chains derived from one specimen sequenced in a study of blood T cell repertoires in COVID-19. Repertoires were generated with immunoSEQ multiplex PCR, while TCRdb's copy carries only in-frame clones and drops some. Of about 430,000 clones in the sample, approximately 90% were seen once. The sequencing input was PBMCs or T cells enriched from blood (not recorded which). These receptors were taken from a woman under 40 with acute COVID-19.

This clone was counted a few times. The CDR3 loop is CASSLVSRQGRSEQYF. CDR3 nucleotide sequence: TGTGCCAGCAGCTTAGTAAGCCGACAGGGTCGGTCCGAGCAGTACTTC. The V call is TRBV7-2, the J call TRBJ2-7, with 7 nucleotides matching TRBD1. Germline V lookup: CDR1 SGHTA, CDR2 FQGNSA. The CDR3 has 16 residues. The V gene end was trimmed by 1 base and the J gene end by 6 bases; junction bases not matched to a gene: 12.

The chain links TRBV7-9 to TRBJ2-7; 7 nucleotides align to TRBD1. CDR1 is SEHNR, CDR2 FQNEAQ, per germline (reference sequence). The V and J ends lost 1 base and 7 bases, in that order; junction bases with no gene match: 7. This CDR3 has 14 amino acids. The CDR3 sequence is CASSLGGDSSEQYF. The CDR3 DNA follows: TGTGCCAGCAGCTTAGGTGGGGACAGTAGTGAGCAGTACTTC.

This sequence joins TRBV19 and TRBJ1-2; 8 nucleotides line up with TRBD1. Germline loops: CDR1 LNHDA, CDR2 SQIVND (reference sequence). With V trimmed by 3 bases and J by 4 bases, 10 bases remained unmatched. The CDR3 is made up of 16 amino acids. CDR3 sequence (DNA): TGTGCCAGTAGTATCCCCGGACAGGGACTTGGCTATGGCTACACCTTC. Translating it yields CASSIPGQGLGYGYTF.

The chain couples TRBV10-2 to TRBJ2-3; D gene uncertain. V was trimmed by 1 base and J by 0 bases, leaving 11 bases between them. Per the germline V gene, CDR1 is WSHSY and CDR2 is SAAADI. CDR3 length equals 16 residues. CDR3 sequence reads: CASSEWSRTSTDTQYF. The CDR3, as DNA: TGCGCCAGCAGTGAGTGGTCTCGTACTAGCACAGATACGCAGTATTTT.

The rearrangement joins TRBV11-2 to TRBJ2-7, with TRBD1 matching over 7 bases. Germline V gene data show CDR1 as SGHAT and CDR2 as FQNNGV. Trimming removed 0 bases from V and 2 bases from J; junction bases left unmatched: 1. The CDR3 is made up of 14 amino acids. For the CDR3, the DNA is TGTGCCAGCAGCTTAGATCAGGGGGCCTACGAGCAGTACTTC. It encodes CASSLDQGAYEQYF. The variable domain in full, completed from reference TRBV11-2 and TRBJ2-7, reads EAGVAQSPRYKIIEKRQSVAFWCNPISGHATLYWYQQILGQGPKLLIQFQNNGVVDDSQLPKDRFSAERLKGVDSTLKIQPAKLEDSAVYLCASSLDQGAYEQYFGPGTRLTVT.

The J gene is TRBJ2-1, the V gene TRBV5-6; possible D gene TRBD2, 6 bases. Germline CDR1 is SGHDT and CDR2 is YYEEEE. Trimming removed 4 bases from V and 0 bases from J, with 11 bases in between. The CDR3 totals 15 residues. CDR3 region: CASSPFGSSYNEQFF. CDR3 coding DNA: TGTGCCAGCAGCCCGTTCGGGAGCTCCTACAATGAGCAGTTCTTC.

This clone was recorded once. CDR3 protein: CASSVDARGRAYEQYF. Here the CDR3 DNA reads TGTGCCAGCAGCGTAGATGCCAGGGGGCGCGCCTACGAGCAGTACTTC. V usage is TRBV9 and J usage is TRBJ2-7; 8 bases agree with TRBD1. Germline loops: CDR1 SGDLS, CDR2 YYNGEE. Germline trimming cut 0 bases from V and 2 bases from J; bases unmatched to any gene: 7. CDR3 size: 16 residues.

The chain has TRBV14 and TRBJ1-1; D ambiguous. This CDR3 comprises 16 residues. The V gene's germline CDR1 is SGHDN and CDR2 FVKESK. V was pared by 0 bases and J by 2 bases, with 13 bases between. CDR3: CASSQDWGGINTEAFF. In DNA form, the CDR3 reads TGTGCCAGCAGCCAAGATTGGGGAGGGATCAACACTGAAGCTTTCTTT.

This clone occurred once. The chain is built from TRBV6-2 or TRBV6-3 and TRBJ1-2; 10 bases are a match to TRBD1. In germline, CDR1 is MNHEY, CDR2 SVGEGT. The CDR3 length is 14 residues. V lost 4 bases, J lost 7 bases, and 6 bases stayed unmatched. The CDR3 region is CASSLTGGSLGYTF. The CDR3 region has the DNA TGTGCCAGCAGTTTGACAGGGGGCTCACTTGGCTACACCTTC.

This chain uses TRBV6-1 with TRBJ2-7, with a possible D match to TRBD2 (7 bases). The CDR3 runs to 14 residues. Germline-derived CDR1 and CDR2 are MNHNS and SASEGT. V was cut by 2 bases and J by 5 bases, with 13 bases left in between. CDR3 coding DNA: TGTGCCAGCAGTGAACGGGGGGCCCCCAACGAGCAGTACTTC. Protein sequence: CASSERGAPNEQYF.

The chain employs TRBV5-1 and TRBJ2-7; maybe TRBD1 (5 bases). This CDR3 is 14 amino acids long. CDR1 is SGHRS and CDR2 is YFSETQ in the germline V gene. V was trimmed by 0 bases and J by 2 bases, leaving 9 bases between them. As DNA, the CDR3 is TGCGCCAGCAGCTTGGGGGGCAATACCTACGAGCAGTACTTC. Protein product: CASSLGGNTYEQYF.

DNA for the CDR3: TGCGCCAGCAGCCCGATCGGGACAGGGGCCTACGAGCAGTACTTC. This encodes CASSPIGTGAYEQYF. The chain combines TRBV4-1 with TRBJ2-7; 10 positions match TRBD1. This CDR3 spans 15 amino acids. The J segment lost 2 bases and the V segment lost 4 bases, leaving 5 bases of the junction unmatched. The germline gives CDR1 MGHRA, CDR2 YSYEKL.

The chain uses TRBV9 and TRBJ1-5; TRBD1 matches 12 bases. Trimming took 3 bases from V and 6 from J; bases not matched to a gene: 1. Germline V gives CDR1 SGDLS, CDR2 YYNGEE. This CDR3 spans 14 amino acids. The CDR3 nucleotides read TGTGCCAGCAGCGAGGGACAGGGGGCTCAGCCCCAGCATTTT. This translates into CASSEGQGAQPQHF.

This rearrangement joins TRBV5-1 to TRBJ2-3; possibly TRBD1 for D (5 bases). CDR3 length: 13 residues. CDR1 is SGHRS, CDR2 YFSETQ, per germline. Deletions cut 5 bases from V and 1 base from J, with 8 bases between. CDR3 DNA: TGCGCCAGCAGAACAGGAGGCACAGATACGCAGTATTTT. Translation: CASRTGGTDTQYF.

The chain carries TRBV19 and TRBJ2-2, with 7 bases identical to TRBD1. The germline CDR1 and CDR2 sequences are LNHDA and SQIVND (reference sequence). CDR3 size: 13 residues. With 5 bases clipped from V and 7 bases from J, the junction kept 4 bases outside the gene matches. CDR3 sequence reads: CASSYRGRGELFF. Written as DNA, the CDR3 is TGTGCCAGTAGTTACAGGGGCCGCGGGGAGCTGTTTTTT.

This rearrangement joins TRBV24-1 to TRBJ1-3; D unclear. Germline V gene data show CDR1 as KGHDR and CDR2 as SFDVKD. V was pared by 4 bases and J by 0 bases, with 9 bases between. The CDR3 spans 15 residues. The DNA for the CDR3 is TGTGCCACCAGTGACCCTACCACCTCTGGAAACACCATATATTTT. Its translation is CATSDPTTSGNTIYF.

This chain connects TRBV3-1 (or the pseudogene TRBV3-2) to TRBJ1-1, with TRBD1 matching over 8 bases. The CDR3 runs to 14 residues. Germline CDR1 and CDR2: LGHDT and YNNKEL (reference sequence). J lost 6 bases, V lost 4 bases, and 7 bases had no gene match. CDR3 DNA: TGTGCCAGCAGCCCGACAGGGGTCTATTCTGAAGCTTTCTTT. Its translation is CASSPTGVYSEAFF.

V and J are TRBV7-9 and TRBJ2-7; D possibly corresponds to TRBD1 (5 bases). Trimming pared 2 bases from V and 3 bases from J, leaving 11 bases between. The CDR3 spans 14 residues. CDR1 SEHNR and CDR2 FQNEAQ come from the germline V gene (reference sequence). The CDR3 spells CASSLLGEGYEQYF. The CDR3 nucleotides are TGTGCCAGCAGCTTATTAGGGGAAGGCTACGAGCAGTACTTC.

This chain uses TRBV15 with TRBJ2-7; 9 bases are a match to TRBD1. V lost 3 bases, J lost 4 bases, and 4 bases stayed unmatched. The CDR3 sequence is 14 residues long. Germline V gives CDR1 LNHNV, CDR2 YYDKDF (reference sequence). The CDR3: CATSRGQGAYEQYF. For the CDR3, the DNA is TGTGCCACCAGCAGGGGACAGGGTGCTTACGAGCAGTACTTC.

Notes on this clone: Other DNA sequences in the sample encode the same CDR3. The chain uses TRBV7-2 and TRBJ1-1; possibly TRBD1 for D (5 bases). From germline, CDR1 is SGHTA and CDR2 FQGNSA. Trimming removed 0 bases from V and 0 bases from J, with 8 bases in between. The CDR3 is 15 residues long. In nucleotides, the CDR3 is TGTGCCAGCAGCTTAGCAGGGGTCATGAACACTGAAGCTTTCTTT. It codes for CASSLAGVMNTEAFF.

This chain joins TRBV5-1 and TRBJ1-2; D perhaps matches TRBD1 (5 bases). Germline V gene sequence: CDR1 SGHRS, CDR2 YFSETQ. The CDR3 spans 14 residues. Trimming stripped 3 bases from V and 8 bases from J, with 17 bases between. DNA for the CDR3: TGCGCCAGCAGCTGGGGCGGCAGGGCTGACGGCTACACCTTC. Its protein is CASSWGGRADGYTF.

The V call is TRBV12-5, the J call TRBJ1-4; the D is unclear. The CDR3 covers 16 residues. With 5 bases removed from V and 0 bases from J, the gap between germline ends came to 13 bases. Germline CDR1 reads LGHNT; CDR2 reads FRNRAP. The CDR3 sequence is CASGLGPVATNEKLFF. DNA of the CDR3: TGTGCTAGTGGTCTTGGGCCTGTGGCAACTAATGAAAAACTGTTTTTT.

The gene calls are TRBV4-3 and TRBJ1-2, with D perhaps matching TRBD1 (5 bases). The V end was cut by 1 base, the J end by 2 bases, with 11 bases between. CDR1 is LGHNA, CDR2 YSLEER, per germline. This CDR3 comprises 15 residues. For the CDR3, the DNA is TGCGCCAGCAGCCAAGTCGCAGGGCCCAACTATGGCTACACCTTC. It is translated as CASSQVAGPNYGYTF.

This clone was observed a few times. J is TRBJ2-3 and V is TRBV19, with 10 bases fitting TRBD2. V was pared by 5 bases and J by 1 base, with 3 bases of the junction left unmatched. Germline values: CDR1 LNHDA, CDR2 SQIVND (reference sequence). The length of the CDR3 is 15 residues. CDR3 in amino acids: CASSPGTSGTDTQYF. In DNA form, the CDR3 reads TGTGCCAGTAGTCCAGGGACTAGCGGCACAGATACGCAGTATTTT.

The rearrangement links TRBV28 to TRBJ1-4, with 11 bases matching TRBD1. The CDR3 runs 15 residues. The ends lost 2 bases at V and 7 bases at J; junction bases unmatched: 3. Germline V gene lookup returns CDR1 MDHEN and CDR2 SYDVKM. For the CDR3, the DNA is TGTGCCAGCAGTTTAACCGGGACAGGGGGTGAAAAACTGTTTTTT. Translating it yields CASSLTGTGGEKLFF.

This rearrangement joins TRBV2 to TRBJ1-3; D is possibly TRBD1 (5 bases). Trimming left V 1 base short and J 2 bases short, with 6 bases between. Germline V gene lookup returns CDR1 SNHLY and CDR2 FYNNEI. CDR3 length: 14 residues. Here the CDR3 reads CASSEGTPGNTIYF. The CDR3 region has the DNA TGTGCCAGCAGTGAAGGGACACCTGGAAACACCATATATTTT.

This clone was seen a few times. This chain joins TRBV19 and TRBJ2-3; 7 bases are shared with TRBD2. The J segment lost 4 bases and the V segment lost 3 bases, leaving 4 bases of the junction unmatched. The CDR3 totals 14 residues. Germline CDR1 is LNHDA and CDR2 is SQIVND (reference sequence). The CDR3 loop is CASSMTSSADTQYF. CDR3 in DNA: TGTGCCAGTAGTATGACTAGCTCGGCAGATACGCAGTATTTT.